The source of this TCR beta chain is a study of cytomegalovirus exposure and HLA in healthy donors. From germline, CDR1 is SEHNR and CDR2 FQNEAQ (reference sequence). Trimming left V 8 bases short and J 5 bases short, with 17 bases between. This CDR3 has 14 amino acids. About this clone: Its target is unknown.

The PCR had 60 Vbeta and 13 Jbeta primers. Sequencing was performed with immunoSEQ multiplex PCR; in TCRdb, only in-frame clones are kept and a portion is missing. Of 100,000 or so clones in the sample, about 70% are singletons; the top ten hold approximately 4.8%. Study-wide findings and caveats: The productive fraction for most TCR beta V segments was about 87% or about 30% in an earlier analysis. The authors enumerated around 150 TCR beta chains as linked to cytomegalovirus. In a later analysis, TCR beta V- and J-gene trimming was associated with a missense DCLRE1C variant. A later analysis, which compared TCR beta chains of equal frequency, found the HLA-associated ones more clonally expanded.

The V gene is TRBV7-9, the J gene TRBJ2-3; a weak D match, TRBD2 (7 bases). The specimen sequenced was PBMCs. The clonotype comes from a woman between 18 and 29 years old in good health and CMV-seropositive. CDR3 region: CASVLGGGGDTQYF. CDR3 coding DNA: TGTGCCAGCGTACTTGGGGGGGGCGGAGATACGCAGTATTTT.